This section outlines one T cell receptor beta chain sequence together with its context. No antigen is known for it. No base quality information exists; no much larger clone differs at one position. TCR repertoires of sorted CD4+ and CD8+ blood T cells from severe aplastic anemia patients and healthy subjects were deep-sequenced in the study. Ficoll-Paque density gradient centrifugation was used to isolate peripheral blood mononuclear cells. Before DNA extraction, CD4+ and CD8+ T cells were sorted with FACS or magnetic beads. Measured from the cysteine to the phenylalanine, the CDR3 is 13 residues long. CDR3 DNA only is kept here, 39 bases in frame from base 1. From the germline V gene (reference sequence), CDR1 is DFQATT and CDR2 is SNEGSKA. V loses 2 bases of germline sequence and J loses 5 bases, and the interval between the two ends is 12 bases. The data derive from a study of CD8+CD57+ T cells in acquired aplastic anemia (dated by TCRdb to the late 2010s). Looking at the study overall: A mean of about 3.2 ug of DNA, ranging from roughly 0.2 to 27.4 ug, was extracted from sorted CD4+ and CD8+ cells. Healthy donor samples averaged approximately 10 million reads for CD4+ and 11 million to 14 million for CD8+ cells. Paper-wide results and their limitations: Some 27 CD8+ CDR3 sequences were found in both patients and controls but appeared to be highly expressed in patients and within the immunodominant clones of the patients. Between patients and healthy controls, no significant difference in CD8+ Simpson's diversity was found (P=0.060).

Profiling of TCR beta VDJ combinations and CDR3 sequences used genomic DNA as the template. An Illumina HiSeq 2000 was used for TCR repertoire sequencing. The paper's data handling went like this. Repertoires were assessed using TRBV/TRBJ rearrangement plots, CDR3 size and DJ length profiles, and Simpson's diversity index. The immunodominant clone was defined as the most abundant DNA sequence in deep sequencing data. CDR3 amino acid sequences were checked for sharing between subjects and were compared against published repertoires and the VDJdb database. Using fastp at Q25 and MiXCR, TCRdb reprocessed the public reads and kept productive beta chains. Rows with a matching CDR3 protein are joined into one entry that keeps the most common DNA and genes. TCRdb, not the original authors, processed these V and J calls. The sample table lists a few hundred thousand distinct CDR3 sequences, around 60% of them with a count of one. The ten largest clones add up to approximately 32% of the sample.

The source is a human donor in good health. The rearranged segments are TRBV20-1 and TRBJ1-1; no D gene call is confident. Sequenced input: sorted CD4+, CD8+, or CD8+CD57+ T cells (not recorded which) from PBMCs. This receptor has the CDR3 CSARLTSGTEAFF. The bases read TGCAGTGCTAGATTGACTAGCGGGACTGAAGCTTTCTTT.